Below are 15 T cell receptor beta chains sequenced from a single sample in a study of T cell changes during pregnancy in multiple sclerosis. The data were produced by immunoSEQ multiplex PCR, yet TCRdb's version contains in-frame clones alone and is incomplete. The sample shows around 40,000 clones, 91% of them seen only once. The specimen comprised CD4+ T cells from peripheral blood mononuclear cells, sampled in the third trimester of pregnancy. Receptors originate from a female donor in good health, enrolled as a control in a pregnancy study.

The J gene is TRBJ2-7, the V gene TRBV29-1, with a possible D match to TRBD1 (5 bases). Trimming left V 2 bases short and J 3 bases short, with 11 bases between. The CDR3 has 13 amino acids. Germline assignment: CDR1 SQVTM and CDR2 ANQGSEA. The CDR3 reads CSVEQGVDYEQYF. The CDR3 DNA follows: TGCAGCGTTGAACAGGGTGTGGACTACGAGCAGTACTTC.

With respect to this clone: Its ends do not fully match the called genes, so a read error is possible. The CDR3 here is CASSLSGLTYTEQFF. Written as DNA, the CDR3 is TGTGCCAGCTCACTTTCGGGACTAACCTACACTGAGCAGTTCTTC. The chain is built from TRBV18 and TRBJ2-1; 7 bases map to TRBD2. CDR1 and CDR2 from the germline V gene are KGHSH and LQKENI. CDR3 length equals 15 residues.

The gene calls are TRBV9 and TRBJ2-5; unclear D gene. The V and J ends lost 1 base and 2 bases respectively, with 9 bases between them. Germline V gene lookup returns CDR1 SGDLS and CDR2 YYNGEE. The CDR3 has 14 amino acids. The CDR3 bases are TGTGCCAGCAGCGTATTGGGCAGTCAAGAGACCCAGTACTTC. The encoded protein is CASSVLGSQETQYF.

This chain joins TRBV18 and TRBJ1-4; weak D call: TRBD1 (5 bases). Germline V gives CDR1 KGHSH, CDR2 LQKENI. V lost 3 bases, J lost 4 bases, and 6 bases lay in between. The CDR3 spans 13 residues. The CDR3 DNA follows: TGTGCCAGCTCACCGGACATTAATGAAAAACTGTTTTTT. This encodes CASSPDINEKLFF.

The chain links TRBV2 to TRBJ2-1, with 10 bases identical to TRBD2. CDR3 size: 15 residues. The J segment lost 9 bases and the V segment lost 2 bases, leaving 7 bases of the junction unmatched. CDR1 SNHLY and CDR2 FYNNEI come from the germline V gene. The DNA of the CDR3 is TGTGCCAGCAGTGAACGACTAGCGGGCGTGGGTGAGCAGTTCTTC. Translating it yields CASSERLAGVGEQFF.

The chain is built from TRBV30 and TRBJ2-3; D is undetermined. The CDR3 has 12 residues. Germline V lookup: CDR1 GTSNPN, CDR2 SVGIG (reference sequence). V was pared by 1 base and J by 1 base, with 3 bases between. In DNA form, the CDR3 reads TGTGCCTGGAGTGGCGGCACAGATACGCAGTATTTT. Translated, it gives CAWSGGTDTQYF.

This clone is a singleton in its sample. CDR3 sequence reads: CASSLDPGGLQETQYF. The CDR3 nucleotides are TGTGCCAGCAGCTTGGATCCGGGGGGCCTCCAAGAGACCCAGTACTTC. The genes are TRBV5-4 and TRBJ2-5; a weak D match, TRBD2 (7 bases). CDR3 length: 16 residues. Germline CDR1 reads SGHNT; CDR2 reads YYREEE (reference sequence). V lost 0 bases to trimming and J lost 1 base, with 13 bases between them.

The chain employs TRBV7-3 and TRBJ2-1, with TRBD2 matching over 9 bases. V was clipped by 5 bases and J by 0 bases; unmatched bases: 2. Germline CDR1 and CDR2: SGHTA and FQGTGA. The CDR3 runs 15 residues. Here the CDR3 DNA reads TGTGCCAGCAGCCCTAGCGGGGACTCCTACAATGAGCAGTTCTTC. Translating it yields CASSPSGDSYNEQFF.

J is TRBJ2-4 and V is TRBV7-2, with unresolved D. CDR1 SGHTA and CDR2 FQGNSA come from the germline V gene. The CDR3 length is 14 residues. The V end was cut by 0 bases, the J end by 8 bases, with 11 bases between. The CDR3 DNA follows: TGTGCCAGCAGCTTAGCGTCCGGCGGAGACATTCAGTACTTC. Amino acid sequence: CASSLASGGDIQYF.

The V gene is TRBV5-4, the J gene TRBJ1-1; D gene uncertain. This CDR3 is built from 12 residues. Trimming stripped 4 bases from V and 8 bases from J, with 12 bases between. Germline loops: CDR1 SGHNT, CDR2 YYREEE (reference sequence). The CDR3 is CASSRLQEEAFF. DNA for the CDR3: TGTGCCAGCAGCCGATTGCAGGAAGAAGCTTTCTTT.

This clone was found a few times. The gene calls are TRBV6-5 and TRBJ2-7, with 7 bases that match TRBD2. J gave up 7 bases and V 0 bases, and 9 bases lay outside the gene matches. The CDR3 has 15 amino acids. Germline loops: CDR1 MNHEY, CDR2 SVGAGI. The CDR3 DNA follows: TGTGCCAGCAGTTACTCGAGGAAGGCCGGGGGGGAGCAGTACTTC. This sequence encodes CASSYSRKAGGEQYF.

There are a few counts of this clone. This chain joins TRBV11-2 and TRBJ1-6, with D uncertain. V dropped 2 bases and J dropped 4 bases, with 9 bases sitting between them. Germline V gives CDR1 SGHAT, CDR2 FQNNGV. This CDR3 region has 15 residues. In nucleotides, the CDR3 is TGTGCCAGCAGCTTAATGGCGGGGTATAATTCACCCCTCCACTTT. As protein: CASSLMAGYNSPLHF.

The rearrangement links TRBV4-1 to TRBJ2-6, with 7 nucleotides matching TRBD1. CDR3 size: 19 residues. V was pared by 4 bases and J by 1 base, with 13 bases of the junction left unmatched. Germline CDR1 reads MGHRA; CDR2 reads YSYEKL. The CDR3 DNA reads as TGCGCCAGCAGCCTTCCCAAGGGGACAGCCCTATCTGGGGCCAACGTCCTGACTTTC. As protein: CASSLPKGTALSGANVLTF.

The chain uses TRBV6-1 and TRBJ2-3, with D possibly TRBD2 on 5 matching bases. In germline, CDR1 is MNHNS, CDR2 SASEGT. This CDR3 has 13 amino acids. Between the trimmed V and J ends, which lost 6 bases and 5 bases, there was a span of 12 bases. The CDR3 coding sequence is TGTGCCAGCAGGGGCAAACTAGGAGATACGCAGTATTTT. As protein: CASRGKLGDTQYF.

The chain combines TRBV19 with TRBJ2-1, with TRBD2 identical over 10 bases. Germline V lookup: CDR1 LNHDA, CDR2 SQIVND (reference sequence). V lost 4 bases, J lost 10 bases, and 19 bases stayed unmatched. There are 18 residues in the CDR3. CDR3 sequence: CASSTAVRASGRSWEQFF. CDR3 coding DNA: TGTGCCAGTAGTACCGCGGTACGTGCTAGCGGGAGAAGTTGGGAGCAGTTCTTC.